These T cell receptor beta chains were read from a single sample in a study of beta chain features in type 1 diabetes. Profiling relied on immunoSEQ multiplex PCR, and the TCRdb table lists in-frame clones only, not all of them. The table has approximately 160,000 clones, roughly 8% seen once. The specimen was central memory CD4+ T cells from blood. The receptors were gathered from a man aged 18 to 30 in good health. The CDR3 runs from the conserved cysteine through the conserved F or W. The D gene is left open where the match is weak. Some rows mark clone size as missing; the rest say once, few, many or name a class of expanded clone.

TRBJ1-1 TRBV7-9 TRBD1 few TGTGCCAGCAGCTTCACAGGGGGGAACACTGAAGCTTTCTTT CASSFTGGNTEAFF
TRBJ1-4 TRBV7-7 TRBD1 NA TGTGCCAGCAGCAGGGGGCTGGGAGATGAAAAACTGTTTTTT CASSRGLGDEKLFF
TRBJ2-5 TRBV5-1 NA NA TGCGCCAGCAGCGCGACGGGACAAGGGGAGACCCAGTACTTC CASSATGQGETQYF
TRBJ2-7 TRBV7-2 TRBD2 NA TGTGCCAGCAGCTCCCCGAGCGGGGCCCCGAGGTACTTC CASSSPSGAPRYF
TRBJ1-6 TRBV5-1 NA few TGCGCCAGCAGCCCCTACGACAGCTCCTATAATTCACCCCTCCACTTT CASSPYDSSYNSPLHF
TRBJ2-1 TRBV19 TRBD2 NA TGTGCCAGTACCTCTCCGGGACTAGCGGGGGGGCTGATGAATGAGCAGTTCTTC CASTSPGLAGGLMNEQFF
TRBJ2-2 TRBV2 TRBD2 few TGTGCCAGCAGTCGGACTAGCGGGTTCGGGGAGCTGTTTTTT CASSRTSGFGELFF
TRBJ1-4 TRBV30 NA NA TGTGCCTGGAGTTCCCCGGGGGGGGCTAATGAAAAACTGTTTTTT CAWSSPGGANEKLFF
TRBJ1-1 TRBV7-2 NA NA TGTGCCAGCAGCTTAAGAGAGGCAGGGACTGAAGCTTTCTTT CASSLREAGTEAFF
TRBJ2-7 TRBV7-3 TRBD2 few TGTGCCAGCAGCTCGAACGTAGCGGGAAACGACGAGCAGTACTTC CASSSNVAGNDEQYF
TRBJ2-7 TRBV4-2 TRBD1 few TGTGCCAGCAGCCAACCGGGACAGGGTAACGACGAGCAGTACTTC CASSQPGQGNDEQYF
TRBJ2-1 TRBV7-3 TRBD2 many TGTGCCAGCAGCCCTCGGGCGGGAGGGCCTGGTGAGCAGTTCTTC CASSPRAGGPGEQFF
TRBJ1-3 TRBV5-1 NA few TGCGCCAGCAGCCCGACCTGGGGCCTGGCGAGCACCATATATTTT CASSPTWGLASTIYF
TRBJ2-1 TRBV4-3 NA NA TGCGCCAGCAGCCATCGGCAGGAGGATGAGCAGTTCTTC CASSHRQEDEQFF
TRBJ1-1 TRBV6-6 TRBD1 few TGTGCCAGCAGTTACCAATTGAGGGGGCACACTGAAGCTTTCTTT CASSYQLRGHTEAFF
TRBJ2-7 TRBV2 NA NA TGTGCCAGCAGTGTGGCCCGCGAGCAGTACTTC CASSVAREQYF
TRBJ2-7 TRBV28 TRBD2 few TGTGCCAGCAGTTTGGGAGCTAGCGGGTACGAGCAGTACTTC CASSLGASGYEQYF
TRBJ1-5 TRBV19 NA few TGTGCCGCGAGCAGTGGGGGCCTCAATCAGCCCCAGCATTTT CAASSGGLNQPQHF
TRBJ2-1 TRBV7-3 TRBD2 NA TGTGCCAGCAGCGCCCAGACTAGCCCCTTATCCTACAATGAGCAGTTCTTC CASSAQTSPLSYNEQFF
TRBJ1-1 TRBV28 NA NA TGTGCCAGCAGTTTAGTAGCTCGGGCTTTCTTT CASSLVARAFF
TRBJ2-5 TRBV7-8 TRBD1 few TGTGCCAGCAGCTTGACCCCGGGACAGGGGAAAGAGACCCAGTACTTC CASSLTPGQGKETQYF
TRBJ1-2 TRBV11-2 TRBD1 few TGTGCCAGCAGTCAAGCAGGGACAGCGGGTCGCGATGGCTACACCTTC CASSQAGTAGRDGYTF
TRBJ2-2 TRBV7-3 NA NA TGTGCCAGCAGCCCGCAGACCGGGGAGCTGTTTTTT CASSPQTGELFF
TRBJ2-4 TRBV5-1 TRBD1 few TGCGCCAGCACCCGGGACAGGGGAGGGAATCAGTACTTC CASTRDRGGNQYF
TRBJ2-1 TRBV4-1 TRBD2 few TGCGCCAGCAGCCGACGTTCTCTAGCGGACTCCTACAATGAGCAGTTCTTC CASSRRSLADSYNEQFF
TRBJ1-1 TRBV14 NA NA TGTGCCAGCAGCCAAGATCTTATCAGGGGATCCACCTACGGGAACACTGAAGCTTTCTTT CASSQDLIRGSTYGNTEAFF
TRBJ2-7 TRBV7-7 TRBD1 few TGTGCTAGCAGCTTAGGACAGGGGAGTATCTACGAGCAGTACTTC CASSLGQGSIYEQYF
TRBJ2-5 TRBV6-1 TRBD1 NA TGTGCCAGCAGCCCCGGGACAGCAGAGACCCAGTACTTC CASSPGTAETQYF
TRBJ1-2 TRBV29-1 TRBD1 NA TGCAGCGTGGGGGGACAGGGCGAAACCTATGGCTACACCTTC CSVGGQGETYGYTF
TRBJ1-3 TRBV29-1 TRBD1 few TGCAGCGTGGGGGTCCCGGACAGGGGAAACACCATATATTTT CSVGVPDRGNTIYF
TRBJ2-5 TRBV29-1 TRBD2 many TGCAGCGTTGAAGATACTAGCGGACATACGTCCCAGTACTTC CSVEDTSGHTSQYF
TRBJ1-4 TRBV2 NA NA TGTGCCAGCAGGGTGAGGAGGCAAACTAATGAAAAACTGTTTTTT CASRVRRQTNEKLFF
TRBJ1-5 TRBV9 NA many TGTGCCAGCAGCGTAGGTGGGGGGGATCAGCCCCAGCATTTT CASSVGGGDQPQHF
TRBJ2-3 TRBV7-9 TRBD2 NA TGTGCCAGCAGCTTAGGAGTTCCTAGCGGGGAGGATACGCAGTATTTT CASSLGVPSGEDTQYF
TRBJ1-5 TRBV14 NA many TGTGCCAGCAGCCACGCGAGTCAGCCCCAGCATTTT CASSHASQPQHF
TRBJ2-4 TRBV10-3 TRBD1 NA TGTGCCATCAGTGAAGAGGGGACAGGGCGCAAAAACATTCAGTACTTC CAISEEGTGRKNIQYF
TRBJ2-1 TRBV11-2 NA few TGTGCCAGCAGCTCATTTTACAATGAGCAGTTCTTC CASSSFYNEQFF
TRBJ1-2 TRBV18 TRBD1 NA TGTGCCAGCTCGTTAGACAGGGACAGCGTCTTTTCTGGCTACACCTTC CASSLDRDSVFSGYTF
TRBJ2-3 TRBV19 TRBD2 NA TGTGCCAGTGGAGGTAGCGGGGCTAGCACAGATACGCAGTATTTT CASGGSGASTDTQYF
TRBJ2-2 TRBV9 NA NA TGTGCCAGCAGCTCCACCGGGACTTCGAACACCGGGGAGCTGTTTTTT CASSSTGTSNTGELFF
TRBJ2-7 TRBV30 TRBD2 NA TGTGCCTGGAGGGACGGACCAGCGGGGCCCTACGAGCAGTACTTC CAWRDGPAGPYEQYF